This TCR beta chain emerged from a study of cytomegalovirus exposure and HLA in healthy donors. Background on the study: There were 70 million to 95 million unique TCRs (from HLA-typed donors) in an early data release. General study results and limits: TCR beta chain V- and J-gene trimming was linked, in a later analysis, to a missense variant in DCLRE1C.

The germline V and J ends were trimmed by 5 bases and 0 bases, with 15 bases remaining between them. Germline V gene sequence: CDR1 SGHRS, CDR2 YFSETQ. The CDR3 spans 16 residues. The PCR made use of 60 Vbeta and 13 Jbeta primers. Generated by immunoSEQ multiplex PCR, the TCRdb table keeps only in-frame clones and is missing some. This table holds about 150,000 clones, about 78% found once. Of note for this clone: Its specificity is unknown.

This sequence originates from a woman in her forties or fifties in good health and CMV-seropositive. Sequenced material: PBMCs. V gene TRBV5-1 combines with J gene TRBJ1-3; a possible D gene is TRBD1 (6 bases). CDR3 bases: TGCGCCAGCAGACGGGACACCGCATCCTCTGGAAACACCATATATTTT. It encodes CASRRDTASSGNTIYF.